This TCR beta chain is drawn from a study of blood T cell repertoires in COVID-19. Study summary: T cells, B-cell-depleted T cells, or PBMCs supplied cDNA or gDNA.

Per the germline V gene, CDR1 is SGHTA and CDR2 is FQGTGA. This CDR3 contains 12 residues. Trimming cost V 5 bases and J 7 bases, with 9 bases left between them. Method: immunoSEQ multiplex PCR; TCRdb's copy keeps in-frame clones and lacks some. The table records about 260,000 clones, 88% of them present only once. Cohort 3 recovered donors had two negative PCRs, clearance, or symptom resolution. Material for sequencing was PBMCs or T cells enriched from blood (not recorded which). The origin of this receptor is a woman between 45 and 65 years old who had recovered from COVID-19. The chain combines TRBV7-3 with TRBJ2-1; the D gene is possibly TRBD2 (5 bases). The CDR3 DNA follows: TGTGCCAGCAGCAACCGAGGGAATGAGCAGTTCTTC. Encoded protein: CASSNRGNEQFF.